This T cell receptor beta chain was sequenced for a study of T cell responses to AZD1222 COVID-19 vaccine. Study details: Second-dose schedules of about 4 or about 12 weeks were combined.

The germline V and J ends were trimmed by 0 bases and 2 bases, with 7 bases remaining between them. The CDR3 is 14 residues long. Germline CDR1 is LGHNA and CDR2 is YSLEER. TCRdb's table, derived via immunoSEQ multiplex PCR, lists solely in-frame clones and lacks some. The table records roughly 120,000 clones, about nine tenths of them present only once. In regard to this clone: Antigen unknown.

Findings and caveats of the study: Variant regions that are unmutated are reportedly the target of nearly half of spike-specific TCRs. Clonal diversity may have been underestimated in mostly white British donors.

The TCR sequence derives from an adult in good health. Source: peripheral blood, taken on day 0 of AZD1222 vaccination. The V call is TRBV4-3, the J call TRBJ1-2; D is undetermined. CDR3 DNA: TGCGCCAGCAGCCAAGATAGCAGAAACTATGGCTACACCTTC. It encodes CASSQDSRNYGYTF.